The next 15 T cell receptor beta chains were all read from a single sample in a study of cytomegalovirus exposure and HLA in healthy donors. The PCR ran on 60 Vbeta and 13 Jbeta primers. TCRdb's table, derived via immunoSEQ multiplex PCR, lists solely in-frame clones and lacks some. In the table there are 100,000 to 150,000 clones, 73% of which are singletons. What was sequenced was PBMCs. Source of these receptors: a middle-aged woman in good health and CMV-seronegative.

The table lists this clone with a few counts. This chain joins TRBV7-9 and TRBJ1-2; maybe TRBD1 (6 bases). V was pared by 3 bases and J by 6 bases, with 11 bases between. This CDR3 has 13 amino acids. Germline V gene sequence: CDR1 SEHNR, CDR2 FQNEAQ (reference sequence). The CDR3: CASSFPGEHGYTF. The CDR3 nucleotides read TGTGCCAGCAGCTTCCCAGGGGAACATGGCTACACCTTC.

This clone was detected only once. The genes are TRBV6-5 and TRBJ2-7; no reliable D call. The CDR3 runs to 14 residues. V was pared by 3 bases and J by 0 bases, with 9 bases between. Germline-derived CDR1 and CDR2 are MNHEY and SVGAGI. The CDR3 DNA is TGTGCCAGCAGTTATGCGGCGGTCTCCTACGAGCAGTACTTC. Translation gives CASSYAAVSYEQYF.

A few counts support this clone. The chain employs TRBV7-9 and TRBJ2-7, with TRBD2 identical over 10 bases. Germline V gives CDR1 SEHNR, CDR2 FQNEAQ (reference sequence). The CDR3 runs to 14 residues. Trimming took 2 bases from V and 6 from J; bases not matched to a gene: 4. The CDR3 region has the DNA TGTGCCAGCAGCTTACTAGCGGGAGAAGTCGAGCAGTACTTC. It yields the protein CASSLLAGEVEQYF.

In its sample, this clone is medium-sized. This chain joins TRBV4-1 and TRBJ2-3; D gene unclear. Deletions cut 2 bases from V and 9 bases from J, with 27 bases between. The CDR3 runs to 18 residues. Looked up from germline, CDR1 is MGHRA and CDR2 is YSYEKL. The CDR3 here is CASSQTIYNPSEVGTQYF. DNA for the CDR3: TGCGCCAGCAGCCAAACGATTTACAACCCCTCGGAAGTCGGGACGCAGTATTTT.

The chain is built from TRBV23-1 and TRBJ1-2, with D unclear. TRBV23-1 is an ORF for which the function is uncertain. Trimming pared 2 bases from V and 4 bases from J, leaving 14 bases between. The CDR3 runs 15 residues. The DNA of the CDR3 is TGCGCCAGCAGTCAAACCCCCGGGGATAGCTATGGCTACACCTTC. It specifies CASSQTPGDSYGYTF.

This clone was recorded once. The chain couples TRBV6-1 to TRBJ2-3, with 9 bases aligning to TRBD1. Trimming took 6 bases from V and 5 from J; bases not matched to a gene: 6. This CDR3 spans 14 amino acids. Germline V gene sequence: CDR1 MNHNS, CDR2 SASEGT. CDR3 sequence reads: CASRARQGGDTQYF. For the CDR3, the DNA is TGTGCCAGCAGGGCTAGACAGGGGGGAGATACGCAGTATTTT.

The chain uses TRBV4-3 and TRBJ2-7; D might be TRBD2 (5 bases). The V gene lost 0 bases and the J gene lost 6 bases, with 9 bases spanning the gap. The germline V gene has CDR1 LGHNA and CDR2 YSLEER. The CDR3 is 13 residues long. CDR3 sequence: CASSQDRGSEQYF. In DNA form, the CDR3 reads TGCGCCAGCAGCCAAGATAGAGGGTCCGAGCAGTACTTC.

V and J are TRBV25-1 and TRBJ2-1, with TRBD2 matching over 13 bases. Germline V lookup: CDR1 MGHDK, CDR2 SYGVNS. The CDR3 extends over 16 amino acids. The trim removed 1 base at V and 7 bases at J, leaving 4 bases unmatched. The CDR3: CASSELTSGGYNEQFF. CDR3 DNA: TGTGCCAGCAGTGAATTGACTAGCGGGGGGTATAATGAGCAGTTCTTC.

The chain employs TRBV7-9 and TRBJ1-4; tentatively, D is TRBD1 (5 bases). Trimming shortened V by 1 base and J by 6 bases, and 9 bases separated the two germline ends. This CDR3 is 14 amino acids long. Germline CDR1 reads SEHNR; CDR2 reads FQNEAQ (reference sequence). CDR3 nucleotides: TGTGCCAGCAGCTTAGGTCAGGGATATGAAAAACTGTTTTTT. Its translation: CASSLGQGYEKLFF.

This clone was counted only a few times. CDR3 coding DNA: TGCGCCAGCAGCCACCTCCCGGACAGGGGGCCCGGGGAGCTGTTTTTT. Translating it yields CASSHLPDRGPGELFF. This rearrangement joins TRBV4-3 to TRBJ2-2; 11 nucleotides agree with TRBD1. The CDR3 loop spans 16 amino acids. Germline values: CDR1 LGHNA, CDR2 YSLEER. V was pared by 3 bases and J by 6 bases, with 6 bases of the junction left unmatched.

The V gene is TRBV13, the J gene TRBJ2-5, with no clear D. The assigned J gene may be wrong: the sequence end matches TRBJ2-7 better. Germline V gives CDR1 PRHDT, CDR2 FYEKMQ (reference sequence). The length of the CDR3 is 15 residues. The CDR3 region is CASSLGINRQYEQYF. The CDR3 region has the DNA TGTGCCAGCAGCTTAGGGATCAACAGACAATACGAGCAGTACTTC.

This sequence joins TRBV2 and TRBJ2-1; 8 nucleotides align to TRBD1. The germline V gene encodes CDR1 SNHLY and CDR2 FYNNEI. The junction had 5 bases not matched to a gene; V was cut back by 4 bases and J by 9 bases. The CDR3 contains 13 residues. CDR3 in amino acids: CASSAGQGPEQFF. DNA for the CDR3: TGTGCCAGCAGTGCCGGACAGGGCCCTGAGCAGTTCTTC.

The V and J genes are TRBV2 and TRBJ2-7; the match to TRBD2 covers 8 bases. The CDR3 sequence is 13 residues long. The germline CDR1 and CDR2 sequences are SNHLY and FYNNEI. V shed 7 bases, J shed 7 bases, and the junction held 9 bases outside the gene matches. In DNA, the CDR3 is TGTGCCAGCATGGTTCGGGGGGGCAGAGAGCAGTACTTC. Translating it yields CASMVRGGREQYF.

The chain uses TRBV6-5 and TRBJ1-1; D might be TRBD1 (6 bases). CDR1 MNHEY and CDR2 SVGAGI come from the germline V gene. The CDR3 is 14 amino acids. The germline V and J ends were trimmed by 2 bases and 4 bases, with 11 bases remaining between them. The DNA of the CDR3 is TGTGCCAGCAGTTACAGGGGGGAGGGCACTGAAGCTTTCTTT. Its protein is CASSYRGEGTEAFF.

In its sample, this clone was seen a few times. The chain combines TRBV6-1 with TRBJ1-1; D unclear. The CDR3 runs to 15 residues. Trimming pared 7 bases from V and 7 bases from J, leaving 22 bases between. CDR1 is MNHNS and CDR2 is SASEGT in the germline V gene. Here the CDR3 reads CASTPSTDQPFEAFF. The CDR3 DNA follows: TGTGCCAGCACCCCGTCTACAGACCAGCCCTTTGAAGCTTTCTTT.